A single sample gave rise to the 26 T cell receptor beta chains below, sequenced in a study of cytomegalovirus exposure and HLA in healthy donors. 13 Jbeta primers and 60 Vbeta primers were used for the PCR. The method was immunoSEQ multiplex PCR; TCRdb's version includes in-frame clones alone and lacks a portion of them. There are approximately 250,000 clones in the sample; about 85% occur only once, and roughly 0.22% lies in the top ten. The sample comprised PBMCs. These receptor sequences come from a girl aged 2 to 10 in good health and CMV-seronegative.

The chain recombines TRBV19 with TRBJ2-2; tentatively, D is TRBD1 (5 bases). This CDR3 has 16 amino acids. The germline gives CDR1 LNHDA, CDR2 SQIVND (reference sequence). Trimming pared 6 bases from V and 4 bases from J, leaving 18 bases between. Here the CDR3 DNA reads TGTGCCAGTAGGGCCGGGCCACAGGTATCCACCGGGGAGCTGTTTTTT. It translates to CASRAGPQVSTGELFF.

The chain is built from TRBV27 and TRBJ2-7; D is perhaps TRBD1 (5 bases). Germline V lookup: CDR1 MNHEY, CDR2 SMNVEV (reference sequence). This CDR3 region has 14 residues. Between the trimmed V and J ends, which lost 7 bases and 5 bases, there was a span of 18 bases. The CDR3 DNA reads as TGTGCCAGCAACAGGTCCCAGGGTAGGGACGAGCAGTACTTC. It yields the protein CASNRSQGRDEQYF.

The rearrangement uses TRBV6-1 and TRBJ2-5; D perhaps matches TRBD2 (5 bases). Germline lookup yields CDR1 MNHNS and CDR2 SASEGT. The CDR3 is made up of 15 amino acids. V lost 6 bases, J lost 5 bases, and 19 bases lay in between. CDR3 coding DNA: TGTGCCAGCAGGGCGACCGGGTCCCAGCGGGAGACCCAGTACTTC. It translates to CASRATGSQRETQYF.

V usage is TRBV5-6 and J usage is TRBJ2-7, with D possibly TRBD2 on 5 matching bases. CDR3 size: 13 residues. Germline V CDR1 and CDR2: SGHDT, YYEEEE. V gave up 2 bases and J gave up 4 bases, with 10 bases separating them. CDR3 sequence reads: CASSFVGMYEQYF. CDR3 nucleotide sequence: TGTGCCAGCAGCTTCGTCGGGATGTACGAGCAGTACTTC.

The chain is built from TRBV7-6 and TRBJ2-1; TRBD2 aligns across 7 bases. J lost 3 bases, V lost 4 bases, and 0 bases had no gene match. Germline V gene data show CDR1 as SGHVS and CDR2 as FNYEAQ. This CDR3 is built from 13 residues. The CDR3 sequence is CASSWTSYNEQFF. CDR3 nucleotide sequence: TGTGCCAGCAGCTGGACTAGCTACAATGAGCAGTTCTTC.

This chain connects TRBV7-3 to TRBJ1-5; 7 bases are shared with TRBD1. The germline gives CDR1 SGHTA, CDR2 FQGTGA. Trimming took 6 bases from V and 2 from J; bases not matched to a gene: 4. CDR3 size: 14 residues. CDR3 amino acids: CASSPQGGNQPQHF. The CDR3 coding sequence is TGTGCCAGCAGTCCGCAGGGGGGCAATCAGCCCCAGCATTTT.

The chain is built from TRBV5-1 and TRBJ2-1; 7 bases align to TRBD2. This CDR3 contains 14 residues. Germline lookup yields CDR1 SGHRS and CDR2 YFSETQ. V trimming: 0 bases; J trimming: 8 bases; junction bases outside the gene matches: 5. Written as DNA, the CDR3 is TGCGCCAGCAGCTTGGGACTAGCAGGGCATGAGCAGTTCTTC. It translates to CASSLGLAGHEQFF.

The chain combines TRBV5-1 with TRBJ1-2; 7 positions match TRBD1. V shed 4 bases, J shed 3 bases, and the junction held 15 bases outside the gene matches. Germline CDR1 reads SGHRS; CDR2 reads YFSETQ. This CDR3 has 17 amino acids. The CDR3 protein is CASSHRQGGWGDYGYTF. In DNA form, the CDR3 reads TGCGCCAGCAGCCATCGTCAGGGGGGATGGGGGGACTATGGCTACACCTTC.

The DNA of the CDR3 is TGTGCCAGCGGACAAATTGGAGCTTTCTTT. Residues: CASGQIGAFF. The chain carries TRBV13 and TRBJ1-1; D might be TRBD1 (5 bases). This CDR3 has 10 residues. In germline, CDR1 is PRHDT, CDR2 FYEKMQ (reference sequence). V gave up 8 bases and J gave up 10 bases, with 11 bases separating them.

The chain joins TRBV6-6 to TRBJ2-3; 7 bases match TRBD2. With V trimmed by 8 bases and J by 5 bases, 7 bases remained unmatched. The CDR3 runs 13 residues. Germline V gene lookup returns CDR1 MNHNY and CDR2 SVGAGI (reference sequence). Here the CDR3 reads CASGAASGDTQYF. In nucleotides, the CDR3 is TGTGCCAGCGGTGCGGCTAGCGGAGATACGCAGTATTTT.

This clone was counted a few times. CDR3 sequence (DNA): TGCGCCAGCAGCCCTCCCATCCCCCTTAGGGGGCACAACTATGGCTACACCTTC. Encoded protein: CASSPPIPLRGHNYGYTF. The chain has TRBV4-1 and TRBJ1-2, with 7 positions matching TRBD1. Germline CDR1 is MGHRA and CDR2 is YSYEKL. The CDR3 is made up of 18 amino acids. The V gene end was trimmed by 4 bases and the J gene end by 2 bases; junction bases not matched to a gene: 16.

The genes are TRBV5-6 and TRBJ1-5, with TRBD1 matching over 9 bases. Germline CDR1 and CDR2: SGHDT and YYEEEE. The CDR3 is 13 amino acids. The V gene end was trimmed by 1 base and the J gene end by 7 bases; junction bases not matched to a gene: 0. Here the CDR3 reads CASSLTGGQPQHF. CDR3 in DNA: TGTGCCAGCAGCTTGACAGGGGGCCAGCCCCAGCATTTT.

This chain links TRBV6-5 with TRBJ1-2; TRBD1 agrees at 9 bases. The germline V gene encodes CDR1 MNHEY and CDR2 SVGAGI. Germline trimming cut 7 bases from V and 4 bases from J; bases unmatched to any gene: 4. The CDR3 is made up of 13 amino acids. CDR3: CASTPTGGYGYTF. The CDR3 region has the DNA TGTGCCAGCACCCCGACAGGGGGCTATGGCTACACCTTC.

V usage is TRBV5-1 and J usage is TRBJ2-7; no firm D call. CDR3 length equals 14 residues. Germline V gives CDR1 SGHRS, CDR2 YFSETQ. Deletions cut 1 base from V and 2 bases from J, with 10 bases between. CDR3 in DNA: TGCGCCAGCAGCTTGACCCAGGCGCCCTACGAGCAGTACTTC. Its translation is CASSLTQAPYEQYF.

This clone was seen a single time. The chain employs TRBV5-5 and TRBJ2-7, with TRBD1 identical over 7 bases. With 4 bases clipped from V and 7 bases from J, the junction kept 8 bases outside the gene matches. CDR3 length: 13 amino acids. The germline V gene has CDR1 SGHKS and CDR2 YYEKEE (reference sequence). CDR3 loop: CASSRDRAFEQYF. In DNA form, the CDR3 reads TGTGCCAGCAGCCGAGACAGGGCGTTTGAGCAGTACTTC.

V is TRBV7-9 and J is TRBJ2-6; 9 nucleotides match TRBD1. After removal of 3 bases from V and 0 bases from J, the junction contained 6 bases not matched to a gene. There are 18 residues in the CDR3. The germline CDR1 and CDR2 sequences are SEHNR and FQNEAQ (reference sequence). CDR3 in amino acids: CASSLTQGAYSGANVLTF. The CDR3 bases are TGTGCCAGCAGCTTGACACAGGGGGCTTACTCTGGGGCCAACGTCCTGACTTTC.

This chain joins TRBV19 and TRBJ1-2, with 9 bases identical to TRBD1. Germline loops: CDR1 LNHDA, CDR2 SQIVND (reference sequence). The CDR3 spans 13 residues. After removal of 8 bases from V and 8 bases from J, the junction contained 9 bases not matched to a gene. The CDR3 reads CASSSNRGLGYTF. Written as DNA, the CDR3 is TGTGCCAGTTCCTCCAACAGGGGGCTGGGCTACACCTTC.

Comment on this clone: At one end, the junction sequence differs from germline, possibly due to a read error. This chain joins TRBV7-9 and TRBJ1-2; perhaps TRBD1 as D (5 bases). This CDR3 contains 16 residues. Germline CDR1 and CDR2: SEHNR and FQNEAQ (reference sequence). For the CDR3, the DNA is TGTTCCAGCAGCCCCCCCGGCAGGGTAATAGCCTATGGCTACACCTTC. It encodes CSSSPPGRVIAYGYTF.

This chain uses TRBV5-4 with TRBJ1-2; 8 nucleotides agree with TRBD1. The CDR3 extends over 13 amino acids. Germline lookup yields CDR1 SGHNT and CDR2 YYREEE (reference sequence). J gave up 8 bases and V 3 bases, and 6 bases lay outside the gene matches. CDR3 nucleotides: TGTGCCAGCAGCTCGGGACAGGAGACGGGCTACACCTTC. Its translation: CASSSGQETGYTF.

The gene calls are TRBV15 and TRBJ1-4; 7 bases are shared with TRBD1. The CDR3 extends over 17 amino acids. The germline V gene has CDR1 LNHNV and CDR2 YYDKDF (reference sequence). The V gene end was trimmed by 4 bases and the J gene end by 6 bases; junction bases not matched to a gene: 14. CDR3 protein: CATSKERVTGWDEKLFF. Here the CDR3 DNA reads TGTGCCACCAGCAAAGAGCGTGTGACAGGGTGGGATGAAAAACTGTTTTTT.

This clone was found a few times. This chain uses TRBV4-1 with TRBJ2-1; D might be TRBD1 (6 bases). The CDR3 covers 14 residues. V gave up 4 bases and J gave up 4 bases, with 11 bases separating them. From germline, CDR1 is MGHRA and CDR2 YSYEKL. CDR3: CASSLGTTYNEQFF. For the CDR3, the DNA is TGCGCCAGCAGCCTCGGGACAACGTACAATGAGCAGTTCTTC.

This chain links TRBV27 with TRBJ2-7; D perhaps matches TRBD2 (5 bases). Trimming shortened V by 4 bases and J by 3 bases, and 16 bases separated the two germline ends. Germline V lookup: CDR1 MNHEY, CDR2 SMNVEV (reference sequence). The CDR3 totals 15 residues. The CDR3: CASSWARGSFYEQYF. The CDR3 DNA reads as TGTGCCAGCAGTTGGGCGCGAGGGTCCTTCTACGAGCAGTACTTC.

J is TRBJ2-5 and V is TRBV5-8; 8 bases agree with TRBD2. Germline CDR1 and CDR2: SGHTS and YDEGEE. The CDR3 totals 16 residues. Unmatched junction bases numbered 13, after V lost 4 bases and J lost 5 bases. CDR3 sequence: CASSLTGGGSSETQYF. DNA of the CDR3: TGTGCCAGCAGCCTTACCGGCGGGGGGTCGAGCGAGACCCAGTACTTC.

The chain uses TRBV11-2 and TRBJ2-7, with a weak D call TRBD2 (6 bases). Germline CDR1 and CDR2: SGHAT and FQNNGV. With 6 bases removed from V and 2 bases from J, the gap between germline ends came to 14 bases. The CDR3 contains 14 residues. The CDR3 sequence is CASRQVAEAYEQYF. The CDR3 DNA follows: TGTGCCAGCAGGCAAGTAGCGGAAGCCTACGAGCAGTACTTC.

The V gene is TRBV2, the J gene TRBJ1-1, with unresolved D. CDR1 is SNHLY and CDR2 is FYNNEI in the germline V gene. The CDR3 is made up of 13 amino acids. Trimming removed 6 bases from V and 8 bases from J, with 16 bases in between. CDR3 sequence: CASSPNTPREAFF. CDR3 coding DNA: TGTGCCAGCAGCCCGAACACCCCTAGGGAAGCTTTCTTT.

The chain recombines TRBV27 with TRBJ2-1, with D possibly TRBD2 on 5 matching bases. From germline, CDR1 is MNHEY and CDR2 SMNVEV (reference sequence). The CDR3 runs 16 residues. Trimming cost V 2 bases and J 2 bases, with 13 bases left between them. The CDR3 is CASSLTWTSPYNEQFF. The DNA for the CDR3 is TGTGCCAGCAGTTTAACCTGGACTTCCCCCTACAATGAGCAGTTCTTC.